This TCR beta chain derives from a study of T cells in Graves' hyperthyroidism and ophthalmopathy. Amplified regions were TCR beta CDR3 sequences from RNA transcripts. First-round RT-PCR targeting the TCR CDR3 was performed with the HTBI primer set. TCRdb reanalysed the multiplex PCR reads using MiXCR and keeps one entry per CDR3 protein. The sample lists around 540,000 distinct CDR3 sequences, around 45% occurring once. The CDR3 spans 12 residues. Germline values: CDR1 MGHRA, CDR2 YSYEKL. Trimming removed 2 bases from V and 7 bases from J, with 9 bases in between. This clonotype appeared many times. Material for sequencing was peripheral blood or thyroid tissue (not recorded which). V usage is TRBV4-1 and J usage is TRBJ2-7; the D gene is possibly TRBD1 (5 bases). The sequence was collected from a woman aged 18-35 years with Graves' hyperthyroidism. The CDR3 DNA follows: TGCGCCAGCAGCCAAACAGGTGAAGAGCAGTACTTC. Encoded protein: CASSQTGEEQYF.